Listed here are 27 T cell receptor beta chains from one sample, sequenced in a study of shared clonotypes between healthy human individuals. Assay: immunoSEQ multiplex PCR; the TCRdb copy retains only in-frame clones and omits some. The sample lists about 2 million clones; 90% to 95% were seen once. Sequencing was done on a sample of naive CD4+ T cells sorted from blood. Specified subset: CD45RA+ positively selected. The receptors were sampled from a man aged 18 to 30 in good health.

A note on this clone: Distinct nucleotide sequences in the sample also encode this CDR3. Here the CDR3 reads CASSIRAGNTEAFF. The DNA of the CDR3 is TGTGCCAGTAGTATTAGGGCTGGGAACACTGAAGCTTTCTTT. This chain uses TRBV19 with TRBJ1-1; D remains unclear. V was cut by 3 bases and J by 1 base, with 9 bases left in between. Per germline, CDR1 LNHDA and CDR2 SQIVND (reference sequence). This CDR3 has 14 residues. The full variable domain, with the rest looked up from reference TRBV19 and TRBJ1-1, is DGGITQSPKYLFRKEGQNVTLSCEQNLNHDAMYWYRQDPGQGLRLIYYSQIVNDFQKGDIAEGYSVSREKKESFPLTVTSAQKNPTAFYLCASSIRAGNTEAFFGQGTRLTVV.

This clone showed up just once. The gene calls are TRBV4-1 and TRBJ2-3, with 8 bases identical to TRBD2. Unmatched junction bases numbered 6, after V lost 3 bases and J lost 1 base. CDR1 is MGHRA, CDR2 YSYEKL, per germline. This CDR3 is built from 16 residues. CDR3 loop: CASSQDQTSGTDTQYF. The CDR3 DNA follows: TGCGCCAGCAGCCAGGACCAGACTAGCGGCACAGATACGCAGTATTTT.

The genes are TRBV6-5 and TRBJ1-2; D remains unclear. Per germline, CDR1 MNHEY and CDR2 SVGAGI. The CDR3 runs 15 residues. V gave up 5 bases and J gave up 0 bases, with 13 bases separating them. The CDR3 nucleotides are TGTGCCAGCAGTAGCCGAATGACGGCTAACTATGGCTACACCTTC. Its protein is CASSSRMTANYGYTF.

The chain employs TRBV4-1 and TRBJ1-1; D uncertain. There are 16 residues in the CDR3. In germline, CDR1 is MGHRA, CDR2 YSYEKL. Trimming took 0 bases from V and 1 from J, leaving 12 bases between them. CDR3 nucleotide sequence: TGCGCCAGCAGCCAAGAAATTGACCGGGCGAACACTGAAGCTTTCTTT. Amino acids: CASSQEIDRANTEAFF.

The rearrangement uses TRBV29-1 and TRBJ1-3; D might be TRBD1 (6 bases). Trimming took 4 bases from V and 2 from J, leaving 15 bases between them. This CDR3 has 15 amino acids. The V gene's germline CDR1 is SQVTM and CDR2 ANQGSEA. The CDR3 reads CSVAYQGKAGNTIYF. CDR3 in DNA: TGCAGCGTTGCGTACCAGGGGAAGGCTGGAAACACCATATATTTT.

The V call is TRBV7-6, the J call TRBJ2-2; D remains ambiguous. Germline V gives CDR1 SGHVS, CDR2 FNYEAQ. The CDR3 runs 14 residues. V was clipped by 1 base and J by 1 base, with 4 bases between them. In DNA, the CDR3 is TGTGCCAGCAGCTTAGTACGGAACACCGGGGAGCTGTTTTTT. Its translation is CASSLVRNTGELFF. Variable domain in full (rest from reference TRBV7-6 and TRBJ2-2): GAGVSQSPRYKVTKRGQDVALRCDPISGHVSLYWYRQALGQGPEFLTYFNYEAQQDKSGLPNDRFSAERPEGSISTLTIQRTEQRDSAMYRCASSLVRNTGELFFGEGSRLTVL.

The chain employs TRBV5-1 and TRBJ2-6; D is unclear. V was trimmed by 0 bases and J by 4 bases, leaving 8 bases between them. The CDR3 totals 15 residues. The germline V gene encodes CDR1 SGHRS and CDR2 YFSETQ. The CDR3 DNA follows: TGCGCCAGCAGCTTGGGATTACCCGGGGCCAACGTCCTGACTTTC. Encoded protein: CASSLGLPGANVLTF.

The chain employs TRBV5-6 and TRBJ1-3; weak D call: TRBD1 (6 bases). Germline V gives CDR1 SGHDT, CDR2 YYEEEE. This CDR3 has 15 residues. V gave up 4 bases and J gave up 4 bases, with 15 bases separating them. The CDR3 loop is CASSLTGSGGNTIYF. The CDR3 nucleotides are TGTGCCAGCAGCCTAACAGGGTCTGGCGGAAACACCATATATTTT.

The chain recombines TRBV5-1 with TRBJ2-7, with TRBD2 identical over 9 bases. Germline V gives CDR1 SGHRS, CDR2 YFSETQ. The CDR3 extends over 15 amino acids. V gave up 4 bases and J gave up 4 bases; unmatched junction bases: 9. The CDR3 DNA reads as TGCGCCAGCAGCGCATGGATAGCGGGAGATTACGAGCAGTACTTC. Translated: CASSAWIAGDYEQYF.

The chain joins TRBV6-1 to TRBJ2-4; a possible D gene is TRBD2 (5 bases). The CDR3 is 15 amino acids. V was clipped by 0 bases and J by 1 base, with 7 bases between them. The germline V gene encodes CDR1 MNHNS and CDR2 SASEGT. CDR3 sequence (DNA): TGTGCCAGCAGTGAAGCGGGAGCGGCCAAAAACATTCAGTACTTC. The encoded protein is CASSEAGAAKNIQYF.

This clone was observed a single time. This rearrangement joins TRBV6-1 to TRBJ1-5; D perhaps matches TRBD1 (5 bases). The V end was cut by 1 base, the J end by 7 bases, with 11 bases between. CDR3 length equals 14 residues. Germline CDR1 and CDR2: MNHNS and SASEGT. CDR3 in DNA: TGTGCCAGCAGTGAAGTATACGGGGACCAGCCCCAGCATTTT. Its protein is CASSEVYGDQPQHF.

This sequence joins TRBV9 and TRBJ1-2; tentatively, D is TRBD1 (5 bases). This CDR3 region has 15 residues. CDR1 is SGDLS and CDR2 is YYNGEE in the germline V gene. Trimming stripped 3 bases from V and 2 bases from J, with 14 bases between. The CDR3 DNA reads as TGTGCCAGCAGCGCCCGGGACGGCAGAAACTATGGCTACACCTTC. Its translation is CASSARDGRNYGYTF.

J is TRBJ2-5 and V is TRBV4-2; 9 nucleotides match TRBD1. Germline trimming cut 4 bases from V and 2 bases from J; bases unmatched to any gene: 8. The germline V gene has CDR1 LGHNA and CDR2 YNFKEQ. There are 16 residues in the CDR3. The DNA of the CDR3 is TGTGCCAGCAGCCGAACAGGGGGCTTCCAACAAGAGACCCAGTACTTC. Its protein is CASSRTGGFQQETQYF.

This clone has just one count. The CDR3 DNA follows: TGTGCCAGCAGGATGCAGGGTATAGAGCAGTACTTC. Residues: CASRMQGIEQYF. The chain combines TRBV2 with TRBJ2-7; tentatively, D is TRBD1 (5 bases). Per the germline V gene, CDR1 is SNHLY and CDR2 is FYNNEI. The CDR3 extends over 12 amino acids. The germline V and J ends were trimmed by 6 bases and 7 bases, with 13 bases remaining between them.

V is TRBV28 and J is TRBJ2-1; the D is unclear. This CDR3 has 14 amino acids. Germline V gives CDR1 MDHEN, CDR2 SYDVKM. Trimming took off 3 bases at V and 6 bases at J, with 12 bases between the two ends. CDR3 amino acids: CASSLEPKFNEQFF. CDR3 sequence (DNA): TGTGCCAGCAGTTTGGAGCCCAAATTCAATGAGCAGTTCTTC.

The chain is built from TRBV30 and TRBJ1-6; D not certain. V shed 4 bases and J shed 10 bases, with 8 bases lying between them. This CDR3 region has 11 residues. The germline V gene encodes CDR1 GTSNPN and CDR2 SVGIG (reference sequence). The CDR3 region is CAWKRESPLHF. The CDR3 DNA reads TGTGCCTGGAAGCGGGAGTCACCCCTCCACTTT. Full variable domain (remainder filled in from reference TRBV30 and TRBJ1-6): SQTIHQWPATLVQPVGSPLSLECTVEGTSNPNLYWYRQAAGRGLQLLFYSVGIGQISSEVPQNLSASRPQDRQFILSSKKLLLSDSGFYLCAWKRESPLHFGNGTRLTVT.

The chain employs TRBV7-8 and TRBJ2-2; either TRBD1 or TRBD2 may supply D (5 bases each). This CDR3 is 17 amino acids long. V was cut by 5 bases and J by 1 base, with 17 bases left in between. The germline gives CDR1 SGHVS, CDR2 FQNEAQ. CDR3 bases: TGTGCCAGCAGCCCACGGTGGGACCATGGGAACACCGGGGAGCTGTTTTTT. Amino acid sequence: CASSPRWDHGNTGELFF. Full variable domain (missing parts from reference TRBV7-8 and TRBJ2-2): GAGVSQSPRYKVAKRGQDVALRCDPISGHVSLFWYQQALGQGPEFLTYFQNEAQLDKSGLPSDRFFAERPEGSVSTLKIQRTQQEDSAVYLCASSPRWDHGNTGELFFGEGSRLTVL.

The CDR3 sequence: CASFDRGTGELFF. The CDR3 DNA reads as TGTGCCAGCTTTGACAGGGGAACCGGGGAGCTGTTTTTT. V gene TRBV28 combines with J gene TRBJ2-2, with TRBD1 identical over 8 bases. The length of the CDR3 is 13 residues. Trimming removed 8 bases from V and 5 bases from J; junction bases left unmatched: 4. The germline V gene has CDR1 MDHEN and CDR2 SYDVKM.

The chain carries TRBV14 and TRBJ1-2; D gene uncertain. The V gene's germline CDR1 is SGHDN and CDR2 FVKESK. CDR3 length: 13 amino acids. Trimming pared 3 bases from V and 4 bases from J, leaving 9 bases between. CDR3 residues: CASSQSSSYGYTF. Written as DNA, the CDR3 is TGTGCCAGCAGCCAGTCCAGTAGCTATGGCTACACCTTC.

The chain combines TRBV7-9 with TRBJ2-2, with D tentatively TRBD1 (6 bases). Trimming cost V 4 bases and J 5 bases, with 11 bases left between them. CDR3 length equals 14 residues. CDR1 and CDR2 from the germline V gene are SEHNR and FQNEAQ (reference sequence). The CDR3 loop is CASSYLTGTGELFF. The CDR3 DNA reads TGTGCCAGCAGCTACTTGACAGGTACCGGGGAGCTGTTTTTT.

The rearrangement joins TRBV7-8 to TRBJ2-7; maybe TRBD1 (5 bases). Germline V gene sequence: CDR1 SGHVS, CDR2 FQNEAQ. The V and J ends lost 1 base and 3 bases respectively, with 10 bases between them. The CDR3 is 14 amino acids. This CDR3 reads CASSLGQTFYEQYF. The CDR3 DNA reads TGTGCCAGCAGCTTAGGACAGACTTTCTACGAGCAGTACTTC.

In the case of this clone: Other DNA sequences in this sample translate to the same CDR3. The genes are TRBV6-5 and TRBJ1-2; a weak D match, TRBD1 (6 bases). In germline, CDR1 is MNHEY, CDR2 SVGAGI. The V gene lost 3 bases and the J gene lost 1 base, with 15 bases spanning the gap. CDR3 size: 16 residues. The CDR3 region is CASSYFGGRGNYGYTF. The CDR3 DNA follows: TGTGCCAGCAGTTATTTTGGGGGGCGAGGTAACTATGGCTACACCTTC.

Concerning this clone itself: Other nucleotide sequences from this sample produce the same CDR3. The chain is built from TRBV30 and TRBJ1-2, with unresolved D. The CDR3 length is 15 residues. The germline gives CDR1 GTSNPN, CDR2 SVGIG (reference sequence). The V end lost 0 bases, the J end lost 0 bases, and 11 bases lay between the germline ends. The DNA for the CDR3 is TGTGCCTGGAGTGTACGTCGCGCAACTAACTATGGCTACACCTTC. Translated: CAWSVRRATNYGYTF. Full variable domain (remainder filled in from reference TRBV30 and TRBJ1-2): SQTIHQWPATLVQPVGSPLSLECTVEGTSNPNLYWYRQAAGRGLQLLFYSVGIGQISSEVPQNLSASRPQDRQFILSSKKLLLSDSGFYLCAWSVRRATNYGYTFGSGTRLTVV.

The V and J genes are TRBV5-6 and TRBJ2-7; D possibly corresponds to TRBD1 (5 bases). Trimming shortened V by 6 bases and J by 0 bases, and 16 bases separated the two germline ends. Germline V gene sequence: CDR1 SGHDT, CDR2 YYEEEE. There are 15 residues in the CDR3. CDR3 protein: CASNRRTISSYEQYF. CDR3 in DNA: TGTGCCAGCAATCGCCGGACAATAAGCTCCTACGAGCAGTACTTC.

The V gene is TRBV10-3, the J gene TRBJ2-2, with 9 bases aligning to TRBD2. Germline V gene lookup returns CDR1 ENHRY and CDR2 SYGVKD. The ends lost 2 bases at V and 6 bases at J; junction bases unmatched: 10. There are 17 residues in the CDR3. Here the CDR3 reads CAISEGAGGPTAGELFF. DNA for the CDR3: TGTGCCATCAGTGAGGGGGCGGGAGGGCCGACTGCCGGGGAGCTGTTTTTT.

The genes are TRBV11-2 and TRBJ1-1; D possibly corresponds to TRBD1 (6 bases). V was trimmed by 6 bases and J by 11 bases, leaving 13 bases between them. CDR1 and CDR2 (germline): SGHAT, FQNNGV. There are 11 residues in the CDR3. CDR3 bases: TGTGCCAGCAGTTTACAGGGTTCGGCTTTCTTT. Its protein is CASSLQGSAFF.

In DNA form, the CDR3 reads TGCAGCGCCTCGGAGTTCGGGGGGAGGCGGTCGGGGAACACTGAAGCTTTCTTT. It codes for CSASEFGGRRSGNTEAFF. The J gene is TRBJ1-1, the V gene TRBV29-1, with D tentatively TRBD1 (5 bases). V was pared by 7 bases and J by 1 base, with 28 bases between. This CDR3 spans 18 amino acids. The germline CDR1 and CDR2 sequences are SQVTM and ANQGSEA.